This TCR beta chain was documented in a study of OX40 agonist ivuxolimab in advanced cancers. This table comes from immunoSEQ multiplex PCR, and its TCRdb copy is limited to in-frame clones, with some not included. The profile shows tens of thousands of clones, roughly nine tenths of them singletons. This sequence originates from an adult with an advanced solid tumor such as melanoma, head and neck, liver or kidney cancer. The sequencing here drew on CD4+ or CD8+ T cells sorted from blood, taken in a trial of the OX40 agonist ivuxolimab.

The CDR3 reads CASNCVQSRANVLTF. For the CDR3, the DNA is TGTGCCAGCAATTGCGTACAAAGTCGGGCCAACGTCCTGACTTTC. The chain recombines TRBV5-7 with TRBJ2-6, with unresolved D. TRBV5-7 is sorted into the ORF group, with uncertain function. The CDR3 is 15 amino acids. V lost 6 bases to trimming and J lost 5 bases, with 15 bases between them.